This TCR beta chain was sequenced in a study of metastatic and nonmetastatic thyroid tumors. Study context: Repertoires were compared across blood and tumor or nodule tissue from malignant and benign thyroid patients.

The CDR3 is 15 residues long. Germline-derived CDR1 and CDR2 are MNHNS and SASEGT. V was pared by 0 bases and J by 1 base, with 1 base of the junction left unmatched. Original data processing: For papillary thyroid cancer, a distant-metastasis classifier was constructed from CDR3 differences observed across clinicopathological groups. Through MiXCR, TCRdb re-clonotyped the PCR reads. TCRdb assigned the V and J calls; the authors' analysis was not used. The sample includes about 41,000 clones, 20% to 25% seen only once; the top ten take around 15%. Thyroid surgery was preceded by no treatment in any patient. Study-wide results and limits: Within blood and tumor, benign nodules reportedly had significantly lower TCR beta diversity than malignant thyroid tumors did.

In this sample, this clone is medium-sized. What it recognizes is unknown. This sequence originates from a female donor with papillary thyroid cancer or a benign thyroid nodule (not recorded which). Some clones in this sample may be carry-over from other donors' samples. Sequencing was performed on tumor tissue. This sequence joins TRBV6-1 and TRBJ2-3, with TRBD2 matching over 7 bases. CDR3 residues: CASSEAAGGTDTQYF. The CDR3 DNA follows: TGTGCCAGCAGTGAAGCGGCGGGGGGCACAGATACGCAGTATTTT.